The 16 T cell receptor beta chains in this list originate from one sample, sequenced in a study of blood T cells in healthy people across ages. Combining a sample-barcoded 5' primer with a J-beta primer mix, a second PCR ran for 7 to 11 cycles. MiXCR, run by TCRdb on the 5' RACE reads, gives a single entry per CDR3 protein. The table has some 1.5 million distinct CDR3 sequences, about 42% seen once; the top ten hold about 4.1%. The sample comprised blood. These receptors were collected from a woman younger than 35 in good health.

The gene calls are TRBV4-1 and TRBJ1-1, with 7 positions matching TRBD1. Germline V gene data show CDR1 as MGHRA and CDR2 as YSYEKL. Trimming at V came to 2 bases and at J to 6 bases, leaving 9 bases not matched to a gene. The CDR3 length is 15 residues. The CDR3 sequence: CASSQPGTGAAEAFF. DNA for the CDR3: TGCGCCAGCAGCCAACCCGGAACAGGGGCAGCTGAAGCTTTCTTT.

A note on this clonotype: One end of the junction does not line up with germline, which may come from a read error. The chain employs TRBV7-2 and TRBJ2-5; 10 bases are a match to TRBD2. There are 14 residues in the CDR3. Germline CDR1 and CDR2: SGHTA and FQGNSA. The CDR3 DNA reads as TGTGCCAGCAGCATAGCGGGGGGTACCAATGAGCAGTACTTC. This translates into CASSIAGGTNEQYF.

The V gene is TRBV19, the J gene TRBJ2-4, with TRBD1 matching 7 bases. The J call is uncertain, as TRBJ2-7 better fits the DNA end. The length of the CDR3 is 14 residues. Germline assignment: CDR1 LNHDA and CDR2 SQIVND (reference sequence). In DNA, the CDR3 is TGTGCCAGTAACCCGGACAGGTATCCCTACGAGCAGTACTTC. It encodes CASNPDRYPYEQYF.

This clonotype was counted only a few times. The genes are TRBV5-1 and TRBJ2-2; no clear D. CDR1 is SGHRS and CDR2 is YFSETQ in the germline V gene. The CDR3 extends over 15 amino acids. V shed 0 bases and J shed 5 bases, with 11 bases lying between them. The CDR3: CASSLVSRDTGELFF. Here the CDR3 DNA reads TGCGCCAGCAGCTTGGTGTCTAGAGATACCGGGGAGCTGTTTTTT.

This clonotype was seen more than once but under ten times. V gene TRBV9 combines with J gene TRBJ2-1; no clear D gene. The V gene lost 4 bases and the J gene lost 0 bases, with 11 bases spanning the gap. Looked up from germline, CDR1 is SGDLS and CDR2 is YYNGEE. The CDR3 has 15 residues. In DNA form, the CDR3 reads TGTGCCAGCAGCCCACCCCGAAGCTCCTACAATGAGCAGTTCTTC. It translates to CASSPPRSSYNEQFF.

This sequence joins TRBV7-3 and TRBJ2-1; D not certain. V was trimmed by 3 bases and J by 7 bases, leaving 13 bases between them. CDR1 and CDR2 (germline): SGHTA, FQGTGA. The CDR3 contains 14 residues. The CDR3 nucleotides read TGTGCCAGCAGCTTTTTCCCAGGTCTTAATGAGCAGTTCTTC. Its protein product is CASSFFPGLNEQFF. The complete variable domain, with remaining parts taken from reference TRBV7-3 and TRBJ2-1, reads GAGVSQTPSNKVTEKGKYVELRCDPISGHTALYWYRQSLGQGPEFLIYFQGTGAADDSGLPNDRFFAVRPEGSVSTLKIQRTERGDSAVYLCASSFFPGLNEQFFGPGTRLTVL.

The sample holds a few counts of this clonotype. The chain recombines TRBV15 with TRBJ2-3; TRBD2 agrees at 12 bases. V dropped 4 bases and J dropped 6; count of bases not matched to a gene: 5. The CDR3 runs to 15 residues. The germline CDR1 and CDR2 sequences are LNHNV and YYDKDF (reference sequence). The CDR3 is CATSTRLAGVDTQYF. The CDR3 DNA follows: TGTGCCACCAGCACCCGACTAGCGGGGGTGGATACGCAGTATTTT.

The rearrangement joins TRBV20-1 to TRBJ2-5; D is uncertain. Trimming took 6 bases from V and 1 from J, leaving 12 bases between them. This CDR3 spans 13 amino acids. Germline CDR1 and CDR2: DFQATT and SNEGSKA (reference sequence). This CDR3 is CSARLGSQETQYF. The CDR3 DNA sequence: TGCAGTGCCAGGCTAGGGTCCCAAGAGACCCAGTACTTC.

The V call is TRBV4-3, the J call TRBJ1-1; D is undetermined. Germline V lookup: CDR1 LGHNA, CDR2 YSLEER. V was cut by 3 bases and J by 7 bases, with 9 bases left in between. The CDR3 is 12 residues long. Here the CDR3 reads CASSQPGSEAFF. The CDR3 bases are TGCGCCAGCAGCCAGCCCGGGAGTGAAGCTTTCTTT.

This clonotype occurred a few times. The genes are TRBV28 and TRBJ1-5; no reliable D call. Germline-derived CDR1 and CDR2 are MDHEN and SYDVKM. CDR3 length: 12 residues. The V end was cut by 6 bases, the J end by 6 bases, with 9 bases between. CDR3 amino acids: CASSQVRQPQHF. In nucleotides, the CDR3 is TGTGCCAGCAGCCAGGTCCGTCAGCCCCAGCATTTT.

The CDR3 loop reads CASSRDQPSEAFF. In nucleotides, the CDR3 is TGTGCCAGTAGTAGAGATCAGCCGTCTGAAGCTTTCTTT. This chain connects TRBV19 to TRBJ1-1; no definite D call. V lost 4 bases, J lost 6 bases, and 12 bases lay in between. The CDR3 loop spans 13 amino acids. Germline V gene data show CDR1 as LNHDA and CDR2 as SQIVND (reference sequence).

This clonotype was detected a few times. The chain uses TRBV20-1 and TRBJ2-7; 7 bases line up with TRBD1. CDR3 length equals 11 residues. J was trimmed by 5 bases and V by 5 bases; bases with no gene match: 3. Per the germline V gene, CDR1 is DFQATT and CDR2 is SNEGSKA (reference sequence). For the CDR3, the DNA is TGCAGTGCTTATGACAGGGACGAGCAGTACTTC. Translating gives CSAYDRDEQYF.

This clonotype was found a few times. The chain couples TRBV7-9 to TRBJ2-7, with D possibly matching TRBD1 (6 bases). V gave up 5 bases and J gave up 3 bases, with 11 bases separating them. The CDR3 length is 13 residues. The V gene's germline CDR1 is SEHNR and CDR2 FQNEAQ (reference sequence). The CDR3 DNA reads TGTGCCAGCAGCCTCACAGGGCGCTACGAGCAGTACTTC. This sequence encodes CASSLTGRYEQYF.

The chain recombines TRBV4-3 with TRBJ2-7, with 9 bases fitting TRBD2. The V segment lost 0 bases and the J segment 4 bases; nucleotides outside the gene matches: 4. The CDR3 runs to 15 residues. Germline loops: CDR1 LGHNA, CDR2 YSLEER. For the CDR3, the DNA is TGCGCCAGCAGCCAAGATAGTAGCGGGGGTTACGAGCAGTACTTC. The encoded protein is CASSQDSSGGYEQYF.

This clonotype was detected a few times. This sequence joins TRBV7-2 and TRBJ1-4, with a tentative D call TRBD1 (5 bases). The CDR3 consists of 13 residues. Germline CDR1 and CDR2: SGHTA and FQGNSA. The germline V and J ends were trimmed by 4 bases and 5 bases, with 8 bases remaining between them. The CDR3 loop reads CASSYGANEKLFF. CDR3 nucleotides: TGTGCCAGCAGCTACGGGGCGAATGAAAAACTGTTTTTT.

The V and J genes are TRBV28 and TRBJ1-4; 8 bases agree with TRBD1. CDR3 length: 14 residues. Germline CDR1 MDHEN, CDR2 SYDVKM. V was pared by 5 bases and J by 8 bases, with 7 bases of the junction left unmatched. Here the CDR3 reads CASSVDRVAEKLFF. The CDR3 bases are TGTGCCAGCAGTGTGGACAGGGTTGCAGAAAAACTGTTTTTT. Variable domain in full (rest from reference TRBV28 and TRBJ1-4): DVKVTQSSRYLVKRTGEKVFLECVQDMDHENMFWYRQDPGLGLRLIYFSYDVKMKEKGDIPEGYSVSREKKERFSLILESASTNQTSMYLCASSVDRVAEKLFFGSGTQLSVL.